Below, 5 T cell receptor beta chains from the same sample are listed, as sequenced in a study of cytomegalovirus exposure and HLA in healthy donors. TCRdb's copy holds only in-frame clones and misses some; the assay was immunoSEQ multiplex PCR. The sample records roughly 63,000 clones, 70% to 90% being singletons. The sequenced material came from PBMCs. Receptor source: a woman under 30 in good health and CMV-seronegative.

This chain joins TRBV6-5 and TRBJ1-2, with TRBD1 as a possible D gene (6 bases). Germline V gene sequence: CDR1 MNHEY, CDR2 SVGAGI. V was pared by 6 bases and J by 8 bases, with 16 bases between. The CDR3 covers 13 residues. The CDR3 coding sequence is TGTGCCAGCAGAAGACTACAGGGATGGGGCTACACCTTC. It translates to CASRRLQGWGYTF.

The V call is TRBV7-6, the J call TRBJ1-1; no clear D gene. Per germline, CDR1 SGHVS and CDR2 FNYEAQ. CDR3 length: 15 amino acids. V shed 1 base and J shed 2 bases, with 11 bases lying between them. The CDR3 loop is CASSLVVQFNTEAFF. The CDR3 DNA sequence: TGTGCCAGCAGCTTAGTAGTACAGTTCAACACTGAAGCTTTCTTT. The full variable domain, with the rest looked up from reference TRBV7-6 and TRBJ1-1, is GAGVSQSPRYKVTKRGQDVALRCDPISGHVSLYWYRQALGQGPEFLTYFNYEAQQDKSGLPNDRFSAERPEGSISTLTIQRTEQRDSAMYRCASSLVVQFNTEAFFGQGTRLTVV.

The V gene is TRBV10-3, the J gene TRBJ2-1; 11 bases match TRBD2. Unmatched junction bases numbered 12, after V lost 6 bases and J lost 5 bases. Germline values: CDR1 ENHRY, CDR2 SYGVKD. The CDR3 contains 17 residues. The CDR3 region is CAISDRGLAELDNEQFF. The CDR3 DNA is TGTGCCATCAGCGACCGGGGACTAGCGGAACTCGACAATGAGCAGTTCTTC.

The chain links TRBV4-1 to TRBJ1-2, with TRBD1 matching over 8 bases. This CDR3 spans 16 amino acids. From germline, CDR1 is MGHRA and CDR2 YSYEKL. The V gene end was trimmed by 0 bases and the J gene end by 0 bases; junction bases not matched to a gene: 3. The CDR3 loop is CASSQDGQGANYGYTF. The CDR3 DNA reads TGCGCCAGCAGCCAAGATGGACAGGGAGCTAACTATGGCTACACCTTC.

This rearrangement joins TRBV28 to TRBJ2-1; no reliable D call. Trimming pared 2 bases from V and 4 bases from J, leaving 9 bases between. The CDR3 covers 14 residues. Germline CDR1 is MDHEN and CDR2 is SYDVKM. As DNA, the CDR3 is TGTGCCAGCAGTTTAGCTAGGTCATACAATGAGCAGTTCTTC. Translated, it gives CASSLARSYNEQFF.